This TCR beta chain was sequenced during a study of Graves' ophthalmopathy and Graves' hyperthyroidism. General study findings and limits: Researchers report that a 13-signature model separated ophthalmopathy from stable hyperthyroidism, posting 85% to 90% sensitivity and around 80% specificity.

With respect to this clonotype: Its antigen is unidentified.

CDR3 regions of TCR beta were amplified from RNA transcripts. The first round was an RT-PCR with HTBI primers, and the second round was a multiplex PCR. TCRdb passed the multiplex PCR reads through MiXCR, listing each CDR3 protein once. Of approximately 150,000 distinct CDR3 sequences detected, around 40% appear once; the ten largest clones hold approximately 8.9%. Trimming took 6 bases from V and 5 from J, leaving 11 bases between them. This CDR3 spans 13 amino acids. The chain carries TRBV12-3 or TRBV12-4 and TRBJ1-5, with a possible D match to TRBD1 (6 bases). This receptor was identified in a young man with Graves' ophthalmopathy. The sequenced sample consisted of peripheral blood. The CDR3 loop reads CASSPGADQPQHF. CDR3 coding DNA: TGTGCCAGCAGCCCAGGGGCCGATCAGCCCCAGCATTTT.